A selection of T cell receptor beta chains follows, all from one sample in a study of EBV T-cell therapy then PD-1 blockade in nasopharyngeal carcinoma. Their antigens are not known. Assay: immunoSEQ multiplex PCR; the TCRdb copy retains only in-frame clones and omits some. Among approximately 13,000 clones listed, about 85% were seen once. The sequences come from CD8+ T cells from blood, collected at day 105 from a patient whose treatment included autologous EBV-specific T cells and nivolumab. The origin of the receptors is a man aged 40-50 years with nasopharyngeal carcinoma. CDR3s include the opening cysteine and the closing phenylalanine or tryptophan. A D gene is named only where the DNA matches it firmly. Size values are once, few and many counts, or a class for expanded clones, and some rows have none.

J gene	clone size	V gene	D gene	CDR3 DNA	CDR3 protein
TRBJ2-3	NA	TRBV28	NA	TGTGCCAGCAGTTTTTTATCGGGTACAGATACGCAGTATTTT	CASSFLSGTDTQYF
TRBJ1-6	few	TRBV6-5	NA	TGTGCCAGCAAAACCCTTTTGGGGGGGGGTTCACCCCTCCACTTT	CASKTLLGGGSPLHF
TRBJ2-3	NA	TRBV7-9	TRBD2	TGTGCCAGCAGCAATCAAAGCGGGGGGGCCACAGATACGCAGTATTTT	CASSNQSGGATDTQYF
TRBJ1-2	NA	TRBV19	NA	TGTGCCAGTAGTTGGCCGAATGGATATGGCTACACCTTC	CASSWPNGYGYTF
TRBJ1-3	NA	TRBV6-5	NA	TGTGCCAGCAGCCTGGACGCAAGCTCTGGAAACACCATATATTTT	CASSLDASSGNTIYF
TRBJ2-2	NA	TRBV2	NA	TGTGCCAGCAGTGGGGTGGGGAAAGAAGGCACCGGGGAGCTGTTTTTT	CASSGVGKEGTGELFF
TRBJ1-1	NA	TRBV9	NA	TGTGCCAGCAGCGTAGGTGGGGGCATGAACACTGAAGCTTTCTTT	CASSVGGGMNTEAFF
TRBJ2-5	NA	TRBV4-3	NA	TGCGCCAGCAGCCAAGATCATTCCGCAGGTTGGGAGACCCAGTACTTC	CASSQDHSAGWETQYF
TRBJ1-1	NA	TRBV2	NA	TGTGCCAGCAGTGAAGAACAGGCCAGCACTGAAGCTTTCTTT	CASSEEQASTEAFF
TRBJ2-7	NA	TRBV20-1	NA	TGCAGTGCTCCAGGGGTCTACGAGCAGTACTTC	CSAPGVYEQYF
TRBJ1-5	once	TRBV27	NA	TGTGCCAGCACCCCGGGAGGCTCCAATCAGCCCCAGCATTTT	CASTPGGSNQPQHF
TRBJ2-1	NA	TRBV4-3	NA	TGCGCCAGCAGCCACTTCCCGGCGGGTGGGGGCTCCTACAATGAGCAGTTCTTC	CASSHFPAGGGSYNEQFF
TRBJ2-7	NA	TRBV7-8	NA	TGTGCCAGCAGCTTTTATAATCAAGACGACCTCTCCTACGAGCAGTACTTC	CASSFYNQDDLSYEQYF
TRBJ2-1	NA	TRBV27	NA	TGTGCCAGCACCCATTCCTTCAGGGGCAATGAGCAGTTCTTC	CASTHSFRGNEQFF
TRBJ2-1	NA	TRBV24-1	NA	TGTGCCACCGGGCCGCGGGGAAGAAATGAGCAGTTCTTC	CATGPRGRNEQFF
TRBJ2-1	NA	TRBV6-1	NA	TGTGCCAGCAGGGGGGTAACCGAGCAGTTCTTC	CASRGVTEQFF
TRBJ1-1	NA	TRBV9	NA	TGTGCCAGCAGCGTAGGGGGTACTGAAGCTTTCTTT	CASSVGGTEAFF
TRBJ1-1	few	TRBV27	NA	TGTGCCAGCAGTCCGATGGGGGGGACTGAAGCTTTCTTT	CASSPMGGTEAFF
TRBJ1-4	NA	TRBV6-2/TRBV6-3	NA	TGTGCCAGCAGTTACAGGGGTAATGAAAAACTGTTTTTT	CASSYRGNEKLFF
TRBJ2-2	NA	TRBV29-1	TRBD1	TGCAGCGTCAGGACAGGGACCGGGGAGCTGTTTTTT	CSVRTGTGELFF
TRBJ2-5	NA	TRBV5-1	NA	TGCGCCAGCAGCTTCCCTTGGCAGGGGGGCTCGGAGTGGGAGACCCAGTACTTC	CASSFPWQGGSEWETQYF
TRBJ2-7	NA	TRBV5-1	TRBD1	TGCGCCAGCAGCACCCCAGGGGGCAGGTACGAGCAGTACTTC	CASSTPGGRYEQYF
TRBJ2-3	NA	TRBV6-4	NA	TGTGCCAGCAGTACGGGTTCAATGGGGACAGATACGCAGTATTTT	CASSTGSMGTDTQYF
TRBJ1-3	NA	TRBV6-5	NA	TGTGCCAGCAGTTACTCGATGGGGGTAGGCGGAAACACCATATATTTT	CASSYSMGVGGNTIYF
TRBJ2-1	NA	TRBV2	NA	TGTGCCAGCCCGAAGAGGACAAGCTCCTACAATGAGCAGTTCTTC	CASPKRTSSYNEQFF
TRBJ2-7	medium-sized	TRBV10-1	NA	TGCGCCAGCGGCCTAGGGCAGGTCGGATACGAGCAGTACTTC	CASGLGQVGYEQYF
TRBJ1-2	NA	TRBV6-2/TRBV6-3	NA	TGTGCCAGCAGTTACTGGGTCTATGGCTACACCTTC	CASSYWVYGYTF
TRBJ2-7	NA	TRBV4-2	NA	TGTGCCAGCAGCCAAGAGCGGGATCCCTACGAGCAGTACTTC	CASSQERDPYEQYF
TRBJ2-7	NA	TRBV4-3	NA	TGCGCCAGCAGCCAAGAATCCCAGGGGGGCGAGCAGTACTTC	CASSQESQGGEQYF
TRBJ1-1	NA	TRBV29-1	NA	TGCAGCGTTGATACGGGGTACACTGAAGCTTTCTTT	CSVDTGYTEAFF